Detailed here is one T cell receptor beta chain. What it binds is unknown. This CDR3 is built from 12 residues. Between the trimmed V and J ends, which lost 1 base and 5 bases, there was a span of 5 bases. Germline values: CDR1 ENHRY, CDR2 SYGVKD. These data belong to a study of OX40 agonist ivuxolimab in advanced cancers. Study information: With ivuxolimab, an agonistic anti-OX40 (CD134) antibody, patients were treated. Findings of the study overall: Antigens targeted by the expanded peripheral T cells were not determined.

The method was immunoSEQ multiplex PCR; TCRdb's version includes in-frame clones alone and lacks a portion of them. The sample includes 80,000 or so clones, roughly 90% of them seen just once. The TCR sequence derives from an adult with an advanced solid tumor such as melanoma, head and neck, liver or kidney cancer. The V gene is TRBV10-3, the J gene TRBJ2-5; no clear D gene. The specimen comprised CD4+ or CD8+ T cells sorted from blood, sampled in a trial of the OX40 agonist ivuxolimab. The CDR3 region has the DNA TGTGCCATCAGTGAGTTGCAGGAGACCCAGTACTTC. Protein: CAISELQETQYF.